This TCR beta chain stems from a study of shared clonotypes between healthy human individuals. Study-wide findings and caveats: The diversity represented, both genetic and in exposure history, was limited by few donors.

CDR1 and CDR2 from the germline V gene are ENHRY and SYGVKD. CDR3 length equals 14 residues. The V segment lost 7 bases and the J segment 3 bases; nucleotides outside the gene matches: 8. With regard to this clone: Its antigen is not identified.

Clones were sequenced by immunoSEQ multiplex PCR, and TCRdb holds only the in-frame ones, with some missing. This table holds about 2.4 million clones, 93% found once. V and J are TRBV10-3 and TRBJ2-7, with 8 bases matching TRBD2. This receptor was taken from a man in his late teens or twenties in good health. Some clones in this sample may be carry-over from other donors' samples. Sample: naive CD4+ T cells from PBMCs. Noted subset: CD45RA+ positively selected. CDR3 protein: CAITPGLEYYEQYF. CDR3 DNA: TGTGCCATCACGCCGGGACTAGAGTACTACGAGCAGTACTTC.